This T cell receptor (beta chain) emerged from a study of vaccination effects on CD4 cells after COVID-19. Germline CDR1 and CDR2: MNHNY and SVGAGI (reference sequence). CDR3 length: 15 residues. V was clipped by 0 bases and J by 2 bases, with 10 bases between them. Repertoires were generated with immunoSEQ multiplex PCR, while TCRdb's copy carries only in-frame clones and drops some. The table records some 20,000 clones, around 70% of them present only once. In regard to this clone: Its antigen is not known.

Antigen-specific CD4+ T cell clonotypes were called by their expansion after viral peptide-pool culture in ViraFEST. Culture lasted roughly 9 days before CD4+ T cell isolation. The V gene is TRBV6-6, the J gene TRBJ2-5; D is undetermined. Material: CD4+ T cells from PBMCs cultured with HCoV-229E spike peptides, obtained before COVID-19 vaccination. This receptor was identified in a human donor who received a COVID-19 vaccine. The CDR3 loop is CASSYSGSRQETQYF. The DNA for the CDR3 is TGTGCCAGCAGTTACTCAGGGTCCCGTCAAGAGACCCAGTACTTC.